This entry features one T cell receptor (beta chain) sequence. The data were obtained in a study of memory CD4+ T cells and cytomegalovirus serostatus. The overall study: Healthy Belgian adult donors included about nine CMV-positive and approximately 25 CMV-negative people.

The sort gate was single viable CD3+CD4+CD8-CD45RO+ cells for memory CD4+ T cells. The table came from immunoSEQ multiplex PCR; TCRdb's copy has only in-frame clones and leaves some out. Among some 53,000 clones listed, under 80% were seen once. The sequenced sample was memory CD4+ T cells from blood. This TCR was sampled from an adult in good health and CMV-seronegative.

The CDR3 loop is CASSPRDRYNSPLHF. The CDR3 DNA follows: TGTGCCAGCAGCCCCCGGGACAGATATAATTCACCCCTCCACTTT. This rearrangement joins TRBV14 to TRBJ1-6; TRBD1 matches 7 bases. The CDR3 runs 15 residues. The junction had 4 bases not matched to a gene; V was cut back by 4 bases and J by 4 bases. CDR1 and CDR2 from the germline V gene are SGHDN and FVKESK.